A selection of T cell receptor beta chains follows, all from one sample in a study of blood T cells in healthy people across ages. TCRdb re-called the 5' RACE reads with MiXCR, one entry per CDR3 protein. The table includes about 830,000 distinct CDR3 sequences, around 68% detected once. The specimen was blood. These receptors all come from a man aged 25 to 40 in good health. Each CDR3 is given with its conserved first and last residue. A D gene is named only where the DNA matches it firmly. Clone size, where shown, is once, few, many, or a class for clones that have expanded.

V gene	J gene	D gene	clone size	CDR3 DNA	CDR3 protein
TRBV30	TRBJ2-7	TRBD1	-	TGTGCCTGGAGTAAAGACAGGGGTAGCGAGCAGTACTTC	CAWSKDRGSEQYF
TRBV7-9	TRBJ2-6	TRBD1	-	TGTACCAGCAGTCGGGGGACAGGTTCCTCTGGGGCCAACGTCCTGACTTTC	CTSSRGTGSSGANVLTF
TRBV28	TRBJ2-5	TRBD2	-	TGTGCCAGCAGGACGTGGGAGGGGAGGCGAGAGACCCAGTACTTC	CASRTWEGRRETQYF
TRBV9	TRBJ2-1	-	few	TGTGCCAGCAGCCTTTCTGGACTGGGGCACAATGAGCAGTTCTTC	CASSLSGLGHNEQFF
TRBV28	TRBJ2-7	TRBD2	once	TGTGCCAGCAAAAGCGGGGGGCTCGACGAGCAGTACTTC	CASKSGGLDEQYF
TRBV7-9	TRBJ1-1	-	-	TGTGCCAGCAGCCGCGATTACCCCGGGAGGGTAAACACTGAAGCTTTCTTT	CASSRDYPGRVNTEAFF
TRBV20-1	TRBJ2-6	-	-	TGCAGTGCTAATGGTCGTGTCAGGTCCGGGGCCAACGTCCTGACTTTC	CSANGRVRSGANVLTF
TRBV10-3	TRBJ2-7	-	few	TGTGCCTGTTCGGAAGACTCCTACGAGCAGTACTTC	CACSEDSYEQYF
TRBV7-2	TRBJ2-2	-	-	TGTGCCAGCGGCTTGAACCCATCGAACACCGGGGAGCTGTTTTTT	CASGLNPSNTGELFF
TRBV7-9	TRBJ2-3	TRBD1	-	TGTGCCAGCAGCCCCTTCGGGACAGGGAGCACAGATACGCAGTATTTT	CASSPFGTGSTDTQYF
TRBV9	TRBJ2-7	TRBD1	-	TGTGCCAGCAGCGTAGGAGACAGGGCTATCTTTTACGAGCAGTACTTC	CASSVGDRAIFYEQYF
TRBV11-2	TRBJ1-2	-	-	TGTGCCAGCAGCTTAGAGATCGGAGGGGCTAACTATGGCTACACCTTC	CASSLEIGGANYGYTF
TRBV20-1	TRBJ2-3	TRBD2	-	TGCAGTGCCCTTTTAGCGGGGGTCACAGATACGCAGTATTTT	CSALLAGVTDTQYF